The 27 T cell receptor beta chains below come from one sample, sequenced in a study of blood T cell repertoires in COVID-19. TCRdb keeps only in-frame clones here, not all; method: immunoSEQ multiplex PCR. The table records around 250,000 clones, over 75% of them present only once. Sequenced material: PBMCs or T cells enriched from blood (not recorded which). These receptors were obtained from a woman in her forties who had been exposed to COVID-19.

The J gene is TRBJ2-5, the V gene TRBV18, with D maybe TRBD1 (6 bases). The CDR3 loop spans 13 amino acids. Trimming shortened V by 3 bases and J by 3 bases, and 8 bases separated the two germline ends. The germline gives CDR1 KGHSH, CDR2 LQKENI. The CDR3 DNA follows: TGTGCCAGCTCACCCGGACAGAAAGAGACCCAGTACTTC. This encodes CASSPGQKETQYF. Full variable domain (outside the CDR3, taken from reference TRBV18 and TRBJ2-5): NAGVMQNPRHLVRRRGQEARLRCSPMKGHSHVYWYRQLPEEGLKFMVYLQKENIIDESGMPKERFSAEFPKEGPSILRIQQVVRGDSAAYFCASSPGQKETQYFGPGTRLLVL.

CDR3 in amino acids: CASSEGGGLTEAFF. For the CDR3, the DNA is TGTGCCAGCAGTGAAGGCGGAGGGTTGACTGAAGCTTTCTTT. The chain has TRBV2 and TRBJ1-1; D remains unclear. CDR3 length: 14 residues. V dropped 1 base and J dropped 5 bases, with 11 bases sitting between them. The germline V gene has CDR1 SNHLY and CDR2 FYNNEI.

This chain uses TRBV7-2 with TRBJ1-5; possible D gene TRBD1, 5 bases. CDR1 and CDR2 from the germline V gene are SGHTA and FQGNSA. This CDR3 spans 15 amino acids. The germline V and J ends were trimmed by 1 base and 6 bases, with 13 bases remaining between them. CDR3 residues: CASSLEWAGGQPQHF. The CDR3 DNA is TGTGCCAGCAGCTTAGAATGGGCGGGGGGTCAGCCCCAGCATTTT.

The rearrangement joins TRBV9 to TRBJ1-2; D unclear. The CDR3 totals 13 residues. The germline V gene encodes CDR1 SGDLS and CDR2 YYNGEE. V was shortened by 1 base and J by 4 bases, with 8 bases between the two germline ends. CDR3 sequence reads: CASSVSVIYGYTF. Here the CDR3 DNA reads TGTGCCAGCAGCGTATCAGTAATCTATGGCTACACCTTC. The variable domain in full, with the rest retrieved from reference TRBV9 and TRBJ1-2, is DSGVTQTPKHLITATGQRVTLRCSPRSGDLSVYWYQQSLDQGLQFLIQYYNGEERAKGNILERFSAQQFPDLHSELNLSSLELGDSALYFCASSVSVIYGYTFGSGTRLTVV.

V usage is TRBV4-2 and J usage is TRBJ2-5; possible D gene TRBD2, 5 bases. Between the trimmed V and J ends, which lost 0 bases and 9 bases, there was a span of 11 bases. The germline V gene has CDR1 LGHNA and CDR2 YNFKEQ. The CDR3 runs to 13 residues. CDR3 bases: TGTGCCAGCAGCCAAGACCAGCGAGGGTCCCAGTACTTC. Its protein product is CASSQDQRGSQYF.

The chain recombines TRBV19 with TRBJ2-3, with 7 positions matching TRBD1. CDR3 length: 16 amino acids. Trimming cost V 4 bases and J 1 base; bases outside gene matches: 8. CDR1 LNHDA and CDR2 SQIVND come from the germline V gene (reference sequence). The CDR3 DNA sequence: TGTGCCAGTAGTACCGCAAGGGGGCAGGGCACAGATACGCAGTATTTT. It encodes CASSTARGQGTDTQYF.

The genes are TRBV7-9 and TRBJ2-2; D possibly corresponds to TRBD2 (5 bases). The CDR3 contains 15 residues. Trimming stripped 5 bases from V and 3 bases from J, with 13 bases between. Germline V CDR1 and CDR2: SEHNR, FQNEAQ (reference sequence). The CDR3 is CASSPEGRYTGELFF. CDR3 DNA: TGTGCCAGCAGCCCAGAGGGCAGATACACCGGGGAGCTGTTTTTT. The whole variable domain, remainder taken from reference TRBV7-9 and TRBJ2-2, is DTGVSQNPRHKITKRGQNVTFRCDPISEHNRLYWYRQTLGQGPEFLTYFQNEAQLEKSRLLSDRFSAERPKGSFSTLEIQRTEQGDSAMYLCASSPEGRYTGELFFGEGSRLTVL.

This chain uses TRBV5-4 with TRBJ2-1; 9 bases agree with TRBD2. This CDR3 has 16 residues. Trimming at V came to 0 bases and at J to 7 bases, leaving 8 bases not matched to a gene. The germline gives CDR1 SGHNT, CDR2 YYREEE (reference sequence). Written as DNA, the CDR3 is TGTGCCAGCAGCTTGGTTGCGGGGGGGCCTAAAAATGAGCAGTTCTTC. It yields the protein CASSLVAGGPKNEQFF.

This clone was found once. V usage is TRBV4-1 and J usage is TRBJ2-3; TRBD2 matches 9 bases. This CDR3 comprises 18 residues. With V trimmed by 4 bases and J by 6 bases, 17 bases remained unmatched. Looked up from germline, CDR1 is MGHRA and CDR2 is YSYEKL. CDR3 loop: CASSPGLAGTIYGDTQYF. The CDR3 DNA follows: TGCGCCAGCAGCCCCGGCCTAGCGGGAACTATTTACGGCGATACGCAGTATTTT.

The chain carries TRBV18 and TRBJ2-5; tentative D call: TRBD2 (6 bases). The germline V gene has CDR1 KGHSH and CDR2 LQKENI. The V gene lost 1 base and the J gene lost 13 bases, with 16 bases spanning the gap. There are 13 residues in the CDR3. The CDR3 loop is CASSPQPEGPGYF. As DNA, the CDR3 is TGTGCCAGCTCACCACAGCCGGAGGGTCCTGGGTACTTC.

The genes are TRBV28 and TRBJ1-5, with D perhaps TRBD1 (6 bases). With 7 bases removed from V and 9 bases from J, the gap between germline ends came to 28 bases. Germline CDR1 reads MDHEN; CDR2 reads SYDVKM. The CDR3 contains 17 residues. CDR3 in DNA: TGTGCCAGCACCTATGAGGGGGTAAAGGATTTTGGGGGGCCCCAGCATTTT. Its translation: CASTYEGVKDFGGPQHF.

This chain connects TRBV25-1 to TRBJ1-2, with D possibly being TRBD1 (5 bases). The CDR3 sequence is 13 residues long. V was cut by 2 bases and J by 8 bases, with 12 bases left in between. CDR1 MGHDK and CDR2 SYGVNS come from the germline V gene. CDR3 protein: CASSEAAGGGYTF. The CDR3 bases are TGTGCCAGCAGTGAAGCTGCGGGGGGGGGCTACACCTTC.

The gene calls are TRBV7-9 and TRBJ1-2; D not certain. The germline V gene encodes CDR1 SEHNR and CDR2 FQNEAQ (reference sequence). V lost 5 bases and J 1 base, leaving 8 bases between the germline ends. CDR3 length equals 13 residues. CDR3 nucleotides: TGTGCCAGCAGCCCGGCGGTTAACTATGGCTACACCTTC. Encoded protein: CASSPAVNYGYTF.

This chain links TRBV28 with TRBJ2-1, with D possibly matching TRBD2 (6 bases). V shed 3 bases and J shed 5 bases, with 23 bases lying between them. The CDR3 totals 18 residues. Germline V gene lookup returns CDR1 MDHEN and CDR2 SYDVKM. DNA for the CDR3: TGTGCCAGCAGTTTGTGGGGCCACGGAACGGGAGACCACAATGAGCAGTTCTTC. This codes for CASSLWGHGTGDHNEQFF.

The chain is built from TRBV2 and TRBJ2-3; D might be TRBD2 (7 bases). Germline V CDR1 and CDR2: SNHLY, FYNNEI. V gave up 2 bases and J gave up 2 bases, with 14 bases separating them. The CDR3 contains 16 residues. CDR3 sequence (DNA): TGTGCCAGCAGTGAATTGCGGGGGCTTTCCACAGATACGCAGTATTTT. This encodes CASSELRGLSTDTQYF.

V is TRBV5-1 and J is TRBJ1-2; 8 nucleotides align to TRBD1. Per germline, CDR1 SGHRS and CDR2 YFSETQ. The CDR3 has 16 residues. J lost 4 bases, V lost 0 bases, and 8 bases had no gene match. DNA of the CDR3: TGCGCCAGCAGCTTGGAACCCCGGGACAGGTCCTATGGCTACACCTTC. Encoded protein: CASSLEPRDRSYGYTF.

The V call is TRBV28, the J call TRBJ2-2; TRBD1 is a possible D gene (6 bases). Trimming took off 10 bases at V and 0 bases at J, with 18 bases between the two ends. The CDR3 loop spans 16 amino acids. Germline V gene lookup returns CDR1 MDHEN and CDR2 SYDVKM. The CDR3 here is CATISQGATNTGELFF. The CDR3, as DNA: TGTGCCACAATCTCACAGGGCGCGACGAACACCGGGGAGCTGTTTTTT.

The count of this clone is one. Mismatch with germline at one junction end may stem from a read error. This chain links TRBV5-1 with TRBJ1-3; D ambiguous. CDR3 size: 15 residues. CDR1 and CDR2 from the germline V gene are SGHRS and YFSETQ. The CDR3 nucleotides are TGTGCCAGCAGCTTGCATACGGGTCTTGGAAACACCATATATTTT. This encodes CASSLHTGLGNTIYF.

J is TRBJ2-1 and V is TRBV24-1; 9 bases align to TRBD2. The CDR3 covers 11 residues. Germline CDR1 KGHDR, CDR2 SFDVKD. The J segment lost 14 bases and the V segment lost 8 bases, leaving 6 bases of the junction unmatched. For the CDR3, the DNA is TGTGCCACCAAGGTAGCGGGAGAAGAGTTCTTC. Protein product: CATKVAGEEFF.

This chain links TRBV20-1 with TRBJ2-7; D gene ambiguous. V was pared by 0 bases and J by 9 bases, with 6 bases between. Germline assignment: CDR1 DFQATT and CDR2 SNEGSKA (reference sequence). The CDR3 has 10 amino acids. The CDR3 spells CSARDYMQYF. The CDR3, as DNA: TGCAGTGCTAGAGATTATATGCAGTACTTC.

This clone occurred a few times. The chain joins TRBV3-1 (or the pseudogene TRBV3-2) to TRBJ1-1; weak D call: TRBD1 (5 bases). The V gene's germline CDR1 is LGHDT and CDR2 YNNKEL (reference sequence). The V and J ends lost 6 bases and 0 bases respectively, with 11 bases between them. The CDR3 runs to 14 residues. The DNA of the CDR3 is TGTGCCAGCAGTAGTAGACAGATGAACACTGAAGCTTTCTTT. It specifies CASSSRQMNTEAFF.

CDR3 in amino acids: CASRVLASGELFF. The CDR3 DNA is TGTGCCAGCAGGGTACTAGCGTCCGGGGAGCTGTTTTTT. The V call is TRBV12-3 or TRBV12-4, the J call TRBJ2-2; 7 nucleotides line up with TRBD2. With V trimmed by 6 bases and J by 6 bases, 4 bases remained unmatched. This CDR3 has 13 residues.

This clone appeared a single time. The genes are TRBV5-1 and TRBJ1-3, with D unclear. This CDR3 has 14 residues. CDR1 is SGHRS and CDR2 is YFSETQ in the germline V gene. Trimming took off 0 bases at V and 4 bases at J, with 8 bases between the two ends. CDR3 sequence reads: CASSLGGGGNTIYF. CDR3 sequence (DNA): TGCGCCAGCAGCTTGGGCGGAGGAGGAAACACCATATATTTT.

The chain carries TRBV5-4 and TRBJ2-3, with 16 bases identical to TRBD2. The V and J ends lost 4 bases and 4 bases, in that order; junction bases with no gene match: 6. The CDR3 is 17 residues long. The germline V gene has CDR1 SGHNT and CDR2 YYREEE (reference sequence). The CDR3 loop is CASSLPGLAGGADTQYF. Here the CDR3 DNA reads TGTGCCAGCAGCCTGCCGGGACTAGCGGGAGGGGCAGATACGCAGTATTTT.

This chain uses TRBV9 with TRBJ2-3; 8 nucleotides line up with TRBD2. Per the germline V gene, CDR1 is SGDLS and CDR2 is YYNGEE. Trimming removed 3 bases from V and 6 bases from J; junction bases left unmatched: 0. This CDR3 is built from 12 residues. The CDR3 nucleotides are TGTGCCAGCAGCGCTAGCGGGGATACGCAGTATTTT. It specifies CASSASGDTQYF.

This clone was observed a single time. The genes are TRBV9 and TRBJ1-6, with 7 bases matching TRBD1. Trimming removed 0 bases from V and 10 bases from J; junction bases left unmatched: 4. The CDR3 runs to 14 residues. Germline V gene lookup returns CDR1 SGDLS and CDR2 YYNGEE. CDR3 residues: CASSVGQGGSPLHF. CDR3 coding DNA: TGTGCCAGCAGCGTAGGACAGGGTGGCTCACCCCTCCACTTT. The entire variable domain, with the rest obtained from reference TRBV9 and TRBJ1-6, is as follows: DSGVTQTPKHLITATGQRVTLRCSPRSGDLSVYWYQQSLDQGLQFLIQYYNGEERAKGNILERFSAQQFPDLHSELNLSSLELGDSALYFCASSVGQGGSPLHFGNGTRLTVT.

The chain carries TRBV29-1 and TRBJ1-1; the D gene is possibly TRBD1 (6 bases). CDR1 and CDR2 from the germline V gene are SQVTM and ANQGSEA. The V end lost 6 bases, the J end lost 4 bases, and 15 bases lay between the germline ends. There are 13 residues in the CDR3. The CDR3 here is CSVDRTVRTEAFF. In nucleotides, the CDR3 is TGCAGCGTCGATAGGACAGTGCGCACTGAAGCTTTCTTT.